This entry features one T cell receptor (beta chain) sequence. Its cognate antigen has yet to be identified. Base qualities are not provided; no much larger clone lies one nucleotide away. The germline V gene sets CDR1 to SGHRS and CDR2 to YFSETQ. V sheds 4 bases and J sheds 2 bases, leaving 24 bases between their ends. The CDR3, from cysteine to phenylalanine, totals 18 residues. Kept here is only the CDR3 DNA, which spans 54 bases and is read in frame from base 1. Libraries were made using the immunoSEQ multiplex PCR assay. The authors' pipeline ran thus. During preprocessing, nonproductive sequences were removed, along with CDR3s that did not begin with C, did not end with F or W, or were shorter than 7 amino acids. The MANAFEST web app identified antigen-specific clonotypes based on expansion compared with the reference and other culture wells. A clone was considered positive if the clone showed significant expansion compared with the reference culture in 2 of 3 replicate wells at an FDR below 0.05. Positive clones also required significant expansion versus all other tandem wells and an odds ratio above 5. CDR3 homology was measured as pairwise Levenshtein distance, computed with the stringdist R package after trimming three terminal residues from each end. Sourced from immuneACCESS, this table was stored by TCRdb with only in-frame sequences that have V and J called. A share of the clones is absent; for the studies checked, an unresolved V gene accounts for under half, and the remainder has no known explanation. That table supplies the V and J calls and clone size; D and trimming were determined from the DNA. In this sample the table shows over 20,000 clones, about 75% of which occur a single time. 13% of the sample is taken by the ten largest.

CD4+ T cells from unexposed donors were collected before the COVID-19 pandemic (2011-2018). After less than 13 days of culture, CD4+ T cells were isolated with the EasySep CD4+ T cell isolation kit. As cell number allowed, CD4+ T cells from unexposed donors were tested for reactivity to SARS-CoV-2 S and N and to four common cold coronavirus spike pools. PBMCs were cultured at a few million per well in IMDM supplemented with 5% human AB serum and around 9.2 IU/ml IL-2. Half of the culture medium was replaced with fresh IL-2-containing medium on days 3 and 7. In general, triplicate replicate wells were used for every peptide culture condition. Leukapheresis product for the unexposed donors was purchased commercially. PBMCs were isolated from leukapheresis product or whole blood by Ficoll-Paque PLUS gradient centrifugation. PBMCs were either cryopreserved at -140°C or used fresh in the expansion assay. The QIAamp Micro DNA Kit was used to extract genomic DNA from the CD4+ T cells.

The data are from a study of CD4 T cells in relation to SARS-CoV-2 and coronaviruses (dated by TCRdb to the early 2020s). Background on the whole study: The ViraFEST assay cultured PBMCs with antigen for 10 days, then sequenced TCR beta CDR3s to find antigen-specific clonal expansions. The negative reference condition was either a culture with an HIV-1 Nef peptide pool or a culture with no peptide. HLA restriction was mapped for shared crossreactive spike epitopes using patient-derived lymphoblastoid cell lines. At the level of individual TCR clonotypes, the study measured memory CD4+ T cell crossreactivity between SARS-CoV-2 spike protein and common cold coronavirus spike proteins. The Adaptive Biotechnologies TCR-sequencing kit was used to sequence samples from three pre-COVID donors and the naive versus memory experiments, while other data came from Illumina-based sequencing. Expansion assays from other donors in the study were sequenced with a different, Illumina-based TCR-beta assay. Study-wide findings and limitations: About 60% of donors had memory CD4+ clonotypes that crossrecognized SARS-CoV-2 and at least one common cold coronavirus spike. Crossreactive clones showed significantly weaker SARS-CoV-2-driven expansion than monoreactive clones, consistent with antigenic imprinting. Small numbers of patients and of tested TCRs limited the study. Crossreactivity analysis centred on spike protein, so crossreactivity against other viral proteins was not assessed. No donor contributed both pre-pandemic and post-infection samples, which limited tracing the source of pre-existing responses.

The sequenced sample was CD4+ T cells from PBMCs, cultured in vitro. This clonotype was obtained from a human donor in good health. The rearranged segments are TRBV5-1 and TRBJ1-2; no D gene call is confident. The sequenced DNA: TGCGCCAGCAGCCCGGGAATAGCACCCCGCCGACTAAACTATGGCTACACCTTC. Its protein is CASSPGIAPRRLNYGYTF.